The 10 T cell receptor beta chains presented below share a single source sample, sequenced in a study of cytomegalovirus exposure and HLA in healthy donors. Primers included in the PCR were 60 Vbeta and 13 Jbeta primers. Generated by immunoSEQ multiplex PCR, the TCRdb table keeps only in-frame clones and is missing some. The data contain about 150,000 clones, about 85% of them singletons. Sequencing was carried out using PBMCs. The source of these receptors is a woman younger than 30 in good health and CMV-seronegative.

CDR3 bases: TGTGCCAGCAGGGCGACTGAGCTTAGGGAGCAGTACTTC. It yields the protein CASRATELREQYF. The chain uses TRBV2 and TRBJ2-7; D is ambiguous. The V and J ends lost 6 bases and 7 bases respectively, with 16 bases between them. CDR1 and CDR2 from the germline V gene are SNHLY and FYNNEI. This CDR3 is 13 amino acids long.

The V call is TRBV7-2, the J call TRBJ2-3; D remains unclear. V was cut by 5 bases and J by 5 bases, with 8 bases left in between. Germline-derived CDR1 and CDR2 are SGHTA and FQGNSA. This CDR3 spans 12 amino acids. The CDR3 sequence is CASSPRLDTQYF. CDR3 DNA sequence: TGTGCCAGCAGCCCCCGGTTAGATACGCAGTATTTT.

This chain's CDR3 is CASSLGTSGGAGDTQYF. DNA for the CDR3: TGTGCCAGCAGCTTGGGGACTAGCGGGGGGGCTGGGGATACGCAGTATTTT. The genes are TRBV5-4 and TRBJ2-3; the match to TRBD2 covers 15 bases. CDR1 is SGHNT, CDR2 YYREEE, per germline (reference sequence). This CDR3 is 17 amino acids long. V gave up 0 bases and J gave up 6 bases; unmatched junction bases: 5.

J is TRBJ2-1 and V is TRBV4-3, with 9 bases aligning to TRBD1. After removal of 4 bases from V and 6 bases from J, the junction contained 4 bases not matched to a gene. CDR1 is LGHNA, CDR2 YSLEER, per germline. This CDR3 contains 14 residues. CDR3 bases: TGCGCCAGCAGCCCCATGACAGGGGGCAATGAGCAGTTCTTC. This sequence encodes CASSPMTGGNEQFF.

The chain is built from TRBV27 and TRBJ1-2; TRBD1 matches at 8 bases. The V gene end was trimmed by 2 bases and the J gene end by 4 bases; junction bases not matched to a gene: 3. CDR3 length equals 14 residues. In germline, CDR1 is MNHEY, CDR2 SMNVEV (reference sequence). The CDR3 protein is CASSLNTGGYGYTF. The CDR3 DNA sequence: TGTGCCAGCAGTTTAAATACAGGGGGCTATGGCTACACCTTC.

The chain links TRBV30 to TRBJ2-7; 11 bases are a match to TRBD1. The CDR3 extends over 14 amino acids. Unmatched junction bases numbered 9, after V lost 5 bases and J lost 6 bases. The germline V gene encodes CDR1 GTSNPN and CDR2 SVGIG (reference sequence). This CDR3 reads CAWYRVGTGGEQYF. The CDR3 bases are TGTGCCTGGTACCGGGTGGGGACAGGGGGCGAGCAGTACTTC.

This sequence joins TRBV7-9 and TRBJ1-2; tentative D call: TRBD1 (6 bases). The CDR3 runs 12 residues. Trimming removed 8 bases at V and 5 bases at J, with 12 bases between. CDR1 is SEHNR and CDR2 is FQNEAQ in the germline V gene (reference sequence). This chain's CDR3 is CASPGTHYGYTF. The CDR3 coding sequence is TGTGCCAGCCCCGGGACACATTATGGCTACACCTTC.

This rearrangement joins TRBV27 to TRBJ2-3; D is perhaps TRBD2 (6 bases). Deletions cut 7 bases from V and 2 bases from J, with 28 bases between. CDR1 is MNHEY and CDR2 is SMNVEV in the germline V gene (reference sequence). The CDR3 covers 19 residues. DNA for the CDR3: TGTGCCAGCACCTTACGGGGTCTGCCTAGCGAGGTAGACACAGATACGCAGTATTTT. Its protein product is CASTLRGLPSEVDTDTQYF.

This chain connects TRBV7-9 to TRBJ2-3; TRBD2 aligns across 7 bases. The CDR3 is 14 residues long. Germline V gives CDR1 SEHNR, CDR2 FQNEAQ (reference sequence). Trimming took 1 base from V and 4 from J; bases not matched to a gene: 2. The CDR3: CASSLDRGADTQYF. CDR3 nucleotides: TGTGCCAGCAGCTTAGACCGGGGGGCAGATACGCAGTATTTT.

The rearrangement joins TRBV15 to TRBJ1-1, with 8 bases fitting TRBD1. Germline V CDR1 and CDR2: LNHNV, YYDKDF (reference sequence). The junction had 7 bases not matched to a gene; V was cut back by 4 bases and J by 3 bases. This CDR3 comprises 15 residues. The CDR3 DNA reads TGTGCCACCAGCATGAGTGACAGGGGCCACACTGAAGCTTTCTTT. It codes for CATSMSDRGHTEAFF.